This T cell receptor beta chain was profiled in a study of blood T cell repertoires in COVID-19. Study in general: Samples of COVID-19 (acute and convalescent) were obtained from the United States, Italy and Spain. In each case, the material was cDNA or gDNA derived from T cells, B-cell-depleted T cells, or PBMCs.

Per the study methods: Amplification of reference gene primers provided the estimated nucleated cell counts. Clones were sequenced by immunoSEQ multiplex PCR, and TCRdb holds only the in-frame ones, with some missing. V, J and clone size were drawn from that table, and D and trimming were deduced from the DNA. The sample carries about 100,000 clones, 75% to 85% recorded once. Trimming stripped 0 bases from V and 10 bases from J, with 10 bases between. Germline values: CDR1 SGHTA, CDR2 FQGTGA. This CDR3 comprises 13 residues. The source of this sequence is a woman older than 75 with active or convalescent COVID-19. The genes are TRBV7-3 and TRBJ2-1, with a possible D match to TRBD2 (6 bases). The specimen sequenced was peripheral blood. The CDR3 region is CASSLTREEEQFF. CDR3 DNA sequence: TGTGCCAGCAGCTTAACTAGGGAGGAAGAGCAGTTCTTC.